This passage covers 6 T cell receptor beta chains from one sample sequenced in a study of blood T cells in healthy people across ages. For the second PCR, which ran for about 6 to 12 cycles, a sample-barcoded 5' primer and a J-beta primer mix were used. TCRdb re-analysed the 5' RACE reads in MiXCR, keeping a single row per CDR3 protein. The data hold 1.5 million to 2 million distinct CDR3 sequences, with 28% observed a single time. Sequenced: blood. These TCRs come from a woman in her twenties or thirties in good health.

This clonotype came up many times. This rearrangement joins TRBV25-1 to TRBJ1-2; no clear D gene. Germline V CDR1 and CDR2: MGHDK, SYGVNS. The CDR3 spans 12 residues. The V gene lost 5 bases and the J gene lost 4 bases, with 8 bases spanning the gap. The CDR3 is CASSSTFYGYTF. The CDR3 DNA sequence: TGTGCCAGCAGTTCCACCTTCTATGGCTACACCTTC.

Of note for this clonotype: A junction end diverges from the germline sequence, so it may reflect a read error. This chain uses TRBV4-3 with TRBJ2-5; 8 nucleotides align to TRBD2. This CDR3 spans 14 amino acids. Germline V gives CDR1 LGHNA, CDR2 YSLEER. The CDR3 bases are TGCGCCAGAAGCCAAGATTCGGGGGGGGAGACCCAGTACTTC. Protein product: CARSQDSGGETQYF.

This clonotype has ten or more counts. The genes are TRBV11-2 and TRBJ2-1; D gene uncertain. This CDR3 is built from 15 residues. Germline V gene lookup returns CDR1 SGHAT and CDR2 FQNNGV. V was trimmed by 2 bases and J by 0 bases, leaving 8 bases between them. This chain's CDR3 is CASSLSPGSYNEQFF. In DNA, the CDR3 is TGTGCCAGCAGCTTAAGCCCTGGCTCCTACAATGAGCAGTTCTTC. The variable domain in full, with the rest retrieved from reference TRBV11-2 and TRBJ2-1, is EAGVAQSPRYKIIEKRQSVAFWCNPISGHATLYWYQQILGQGPKLLIQFQNNGVVDDSQLPKDRFSAERLKGVDSTLKIQPAKLEDSAVYLCASSLSPGSYNEQFFGPGTRLTVL.

This clonotype was picked up a small number of times. The chain is built from TRBV9 and TRBJ2-6; possible D gene TRBD1, 5 bases. Trimming removed 3 bases at V and 5 bases at J, with 15 bases between. Per germline, CDR1 SGDLS and CDR2 YYNGEE. This CDR3 region has 16 residues. The CDR3 bases are TGTGCCAGCAGCGGCAGGGAAAGTGGTAGGGCCAACGTCCTGACTTTC. This translates into CASSGRESGRANVLTF.

The chain is built from TRBV5-1 and TRBJ2-3; no reliable D call. Germline V gene data show CDR1 as SGHRS and CDR2 as YFSETQ. V was clipped by 3 bases and J by 0 bases, with 14 bases between them. The CDR3 covers 16 residues. The CDR3 nucleotides are TGCGCCAGCAGCTCAGGACGCCGACCTAGCACAGATACGCAGTATTTT. This codes for CASSSGRRPSTDTQYF.

The chain links TRBV7-2 to TRBJ2-5, with 7 bases that match TRBD1. The CDR3 is made up of 14 amino acids. Looked up from germline, CDR1 is SGHTA and CDR2 is FQGNSA. The J segment lost 0 bases and the V segment lost 10 bases, leaving 8 bases of the junction unmatched. The CDR3 sequence is CANNRGPYQETQYF. In nucleotides, the CDR3 is TGTGCCAACAACAGGGGCCCGTACCAAGAGACCCAGTACTTC.